The 10 T cell receptor beta chains reported below all come from one sample, sequenced in a study of CD8+CD57+ T cells in acquired aplastic anemia. Patients chosen for sequencing had shown CD8+CD57+ cell expansion by flow cytometry. TCR beta VDJ combinations and CDR3 sequences were profiled from genomic DNA. TCRdb re-called the reads through MiXCR, storing one row per CDR3 protein. Of tens of thousands of distinct CDR3 sequences in the sample, 60% to 70% are singletons; the top ten hold 45% to 65%. The sequencing sample was made of sorted CD4+, CD8+, or CD8+CD57+ T cells (not recorded which) from PBMCs. All receptors come from a human donor with aplastic anemia.

The chain's CDR3 is CSVEDQVYFSYEQYF. The CDR3, as DNA: TGCAGCGTTGAAGATCAGGTCTATTTCTCCTACGAGCAGTACTTC. V and J are TRBV29-1 and TRBJ2-7; the D is unclear. Germline V gives CDR1 SQVTM, CDR2 ANQGSEA. V gave up 0 bases and J gave up 0 bases, with 12 bases separating them. The CDR3 is 15 residues long.

CDR3 region: CSVNRMGEGNTIYF. The CDR3 coding sequence is TGCAGCGTAAACAGGATGGGCGAAGGAAACACCATATATTTT. The chain carries TRBV29-1 and TRBJ1-3; tentative D call: TRBD1 (5 bases). Germline-derived CDR1 and CDR2 are SQVTM and ANQGSEA. V was cut by 6 bases and J by 4 bases, with 16 bases left in between. The CDR3 is 14 residues long. The variable domain in full, completed from reference TRBV29-1 and TRBJ1-3, reads SAVISQKPSRDICQRGTSLTIQCQVDSQVTMMFWYRQQPGQSLTLIATANQGSEATYESGFVIDKFPISRPNLTFSTLTVSNMSPEDSSIYLCSVNRMGEGNTIYFGEGSWLTVV.

V gene TRBV20-1 combines with J gene TRBJ2-7; TRBD1 might be the D (6 bases). The V gene's germline CDR1 is DFQATT and CDR2 SNEGSKA (reference sequence). V gave up 1 base and J gave up 2 bases, with 18 bases separating them. The CDR3 length is 16 residues. In nucleotides, the CDR3 is TGCAGTGCTAGAGGTGCACAGGGATCTTCACCCTACGAGCAGTACTTC. Translation gives CSARGAQGSSPYEQYF.

This clonotype was counted at least ten times. The chain recombines TRBV6-5 with TRBJ1-4, with 7 bases identical to TRBD1. Germline CDR1 and CDR2: MNHEY and SVGAGI. CDR3 length: 15 amino acids. Germline trimming cut 2 bases from V and 8 bases from J; bases unmatched to any gene: 8. CDR3 DNA: TGTGCCAGCAGTTACGGGACAGTCCAGGGGGAAAAACTGTTTTTT. It encodes CASSYGTVQGEKLFF.

This clonotype was seen ten or more times. This chain links TRBV5-5 with TRBJ2-1, with D perhaps matching TRBD1 (5 bases). CDR3 length: 13 amino acids. V lost 0 bases to trimming and J lost 6 bases, with 7 bases between them. Germline V gives CDR1 SGHKS, CDR2 YYEKEE (reference sequence). The CDR3 sequence is CASSLEGVNEQFF. The CDR3 DNA reads TGTGCCAGCAGCTTGGAAGGGGTCAATGAGCAGTTCTTC.

A remark on this clonotype: A much larger clone lies one base from this, so it may be a read error. The J gene is TRBJ1-2, the V gene TRBV3-1, with D unresolved. Per the germline V gene, CDR1 is LGHDT and CDR2 is YNNKEL (reference sequence). The CDR3 totals 12 residues. In DNA, the CDR3 is TGTGCCACCAGCCAAGGGCTAGACGGCTACACCTTC. It encodes CATSQGLDGYTF.

CDR3 DNA sequence: TGTGCCAGCAGTAGCAGGGGGACGGGGTCCGGGGAGCTGTTTTTT. This codes for CASSSRGTGSGELFF. The V gene is TRBV2, the J gene TRBJ2-2; 7 bases are shared with TRBD1. Germline-derived CDR1 and CDR2 are SNHLY and FYNNEI. Unmatched junction bases numbered 9, after V lost 5 bases and J lost 6 bases. This CDR3 is built from 15 residues.

This chain uses TRBV10-3 with TRBJ1-1; D not resolved. Germline assignment: CDR1 ENHRY and CDR2 SYGVKD. The CDR3 consists of 14 residues. DNA for the CDR3: TGTGTGCCATCGTTCGTGCGGCGGAACGGCGAAGCTTTCTTT. This codes for CVPSFVRRNGEAFF.

The genes are TRBV7-8 and TRBJ2-1; 8 bases fit TRBD1. The CDR3 has 16 residues. The germline V gene has CDR1 SGHVS and CDR2 FQNEAQ. J lost 4 bases, V lost 8 bases, and 13 bases had no gene match. CDR3 nucleotides: TGTGCCAGCGGCCGTCAAGGAGGGACAGGATACAATGAGCAGTTCTTC. Amino acid sequence: CASGRQGGTGYNEQFF.

J is TRBJ1-5 and V is TRBV7-9; D perhaps matches TRBD1 (6 bases). The CDR3 sequence is 13 residues long. The germline V and J ends were trimmed by 5 bases and 6 bases, with 11 bases remaining between them. Germline assignment: CDR1 SEHNR and CDR2 FQNEAQ (reference sequence). CDR3 DNA: TGTGCCAGCAGCGGACAGCCAGGTCAGCCCCAGCATTTT. Its protein product is CASSGQPGQPQHF.